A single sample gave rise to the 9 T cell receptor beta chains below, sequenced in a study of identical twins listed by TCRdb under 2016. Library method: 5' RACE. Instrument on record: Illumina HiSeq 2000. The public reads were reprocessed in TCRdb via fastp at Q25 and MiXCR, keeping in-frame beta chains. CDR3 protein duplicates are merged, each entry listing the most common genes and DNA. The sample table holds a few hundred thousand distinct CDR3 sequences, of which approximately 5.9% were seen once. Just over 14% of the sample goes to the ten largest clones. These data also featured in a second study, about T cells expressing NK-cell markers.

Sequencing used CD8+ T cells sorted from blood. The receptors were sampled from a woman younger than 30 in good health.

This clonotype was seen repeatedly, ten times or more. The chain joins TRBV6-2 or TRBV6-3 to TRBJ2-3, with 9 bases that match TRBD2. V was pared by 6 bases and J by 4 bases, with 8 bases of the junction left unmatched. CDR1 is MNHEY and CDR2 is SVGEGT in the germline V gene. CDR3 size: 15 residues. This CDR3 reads CASSLTSGGADTQYF. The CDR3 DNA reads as TGTGCCAGCAGCCTGACTAGCGGAGGGGCAGATACGCAGTATTTT.

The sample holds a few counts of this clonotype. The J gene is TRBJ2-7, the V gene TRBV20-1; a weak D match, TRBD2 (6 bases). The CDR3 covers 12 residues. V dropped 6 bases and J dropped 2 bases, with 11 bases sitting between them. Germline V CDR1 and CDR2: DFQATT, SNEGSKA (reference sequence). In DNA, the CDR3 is TGCAGTGCCGAACGGGGGACCTACGAGCAGTACTTC. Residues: CSAERGTYEQYF.

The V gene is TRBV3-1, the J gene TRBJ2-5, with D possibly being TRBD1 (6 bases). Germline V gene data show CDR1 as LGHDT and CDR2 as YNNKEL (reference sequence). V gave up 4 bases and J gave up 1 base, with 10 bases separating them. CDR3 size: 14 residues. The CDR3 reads CASSLGTLQETQYF. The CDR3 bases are TGTGCCAGCAGCCTCGGGACACTCCAAGAGACCCAGTACTTC.

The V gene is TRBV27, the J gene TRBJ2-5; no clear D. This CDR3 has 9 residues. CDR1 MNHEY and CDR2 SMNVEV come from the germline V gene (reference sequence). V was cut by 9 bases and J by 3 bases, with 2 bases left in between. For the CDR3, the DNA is TGTGCCAGAAAAGAGACCCAGTACTTC. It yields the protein CARKETQYF.

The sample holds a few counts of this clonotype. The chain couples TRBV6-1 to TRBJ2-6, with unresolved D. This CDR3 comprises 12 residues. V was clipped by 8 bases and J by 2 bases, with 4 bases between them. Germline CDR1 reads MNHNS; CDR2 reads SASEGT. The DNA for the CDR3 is TGTGCCAGCTGGGCTGGGGCCAACGTCCTGACTTTC. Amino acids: CASWAGANVLTF.

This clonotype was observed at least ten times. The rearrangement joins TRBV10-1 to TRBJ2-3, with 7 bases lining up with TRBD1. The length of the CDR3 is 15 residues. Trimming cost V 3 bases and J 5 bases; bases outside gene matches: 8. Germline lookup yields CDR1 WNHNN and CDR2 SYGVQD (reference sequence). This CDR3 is CASSEGDSLGDTQYF. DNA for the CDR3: TGCGCCAGCAGTGAAGGGGACAGCCTAGGAGATACGCAGTATTTT.

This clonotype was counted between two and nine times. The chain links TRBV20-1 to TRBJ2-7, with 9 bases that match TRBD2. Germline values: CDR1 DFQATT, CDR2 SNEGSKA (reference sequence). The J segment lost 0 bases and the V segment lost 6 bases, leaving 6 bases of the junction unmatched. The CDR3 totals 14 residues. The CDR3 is CSADSGSRSYEQYF. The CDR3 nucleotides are TGCAGTGCGGATAGCGGGAGCCGCTCCTACGAGCAGTACTTC.

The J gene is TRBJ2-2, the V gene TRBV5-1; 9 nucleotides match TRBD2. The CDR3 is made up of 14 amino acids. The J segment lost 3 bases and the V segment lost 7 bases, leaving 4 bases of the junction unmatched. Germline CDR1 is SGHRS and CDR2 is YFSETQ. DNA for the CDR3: TGCGCCAGCCGAGCGGGGGGCGACACCGGGGAGCTGTTTTTT. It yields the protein CASRAGGDTGELFF.

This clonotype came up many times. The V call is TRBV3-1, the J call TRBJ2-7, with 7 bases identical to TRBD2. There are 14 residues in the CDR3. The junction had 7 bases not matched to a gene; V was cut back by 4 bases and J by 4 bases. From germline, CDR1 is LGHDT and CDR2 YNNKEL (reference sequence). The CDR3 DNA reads TGTGCCAGCAGCCCCGGAGCGGGGCATTACGAGCAGTACTTC. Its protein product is CASSPGAGHYEQYF.